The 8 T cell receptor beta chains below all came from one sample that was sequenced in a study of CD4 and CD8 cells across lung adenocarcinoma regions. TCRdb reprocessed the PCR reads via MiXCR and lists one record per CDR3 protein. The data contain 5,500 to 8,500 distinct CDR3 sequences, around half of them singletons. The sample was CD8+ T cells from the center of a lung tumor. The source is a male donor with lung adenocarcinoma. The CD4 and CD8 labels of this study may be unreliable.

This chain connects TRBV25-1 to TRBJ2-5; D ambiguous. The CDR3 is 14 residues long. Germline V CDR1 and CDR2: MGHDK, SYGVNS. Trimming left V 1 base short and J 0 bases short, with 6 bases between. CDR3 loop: CASSESRNQETQYF. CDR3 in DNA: TGTGCCAGCAGTGAATCCCGTAACCAAGAGACCCAGTACTTC.

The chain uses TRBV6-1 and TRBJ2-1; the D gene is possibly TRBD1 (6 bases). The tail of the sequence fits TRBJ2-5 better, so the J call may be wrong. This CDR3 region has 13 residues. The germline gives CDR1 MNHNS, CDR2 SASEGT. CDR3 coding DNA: TGTGCCAGCAGTACAGGGTGGAAAGAGACCCAGTACTTC. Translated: CASSTGWKETQYF.

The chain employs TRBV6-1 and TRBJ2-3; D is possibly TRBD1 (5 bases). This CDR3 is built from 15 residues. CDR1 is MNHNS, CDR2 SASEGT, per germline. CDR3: CVLSEQAVSADEQYF. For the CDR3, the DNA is TGTGTCCTGAGTGAACAGGCTGTGAGCGCAGATGAGCAGTATTTT.

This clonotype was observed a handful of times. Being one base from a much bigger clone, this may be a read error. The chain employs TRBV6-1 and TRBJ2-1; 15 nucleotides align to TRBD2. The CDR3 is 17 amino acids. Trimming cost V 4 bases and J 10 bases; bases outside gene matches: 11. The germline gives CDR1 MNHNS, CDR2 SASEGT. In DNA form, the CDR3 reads TGTGCCAGCAGTGTGGGACTAGCGGGAGGAGGGTTCTACGAGCAGTTCTTC. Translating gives CASSVGLAGGGFYEQFF.

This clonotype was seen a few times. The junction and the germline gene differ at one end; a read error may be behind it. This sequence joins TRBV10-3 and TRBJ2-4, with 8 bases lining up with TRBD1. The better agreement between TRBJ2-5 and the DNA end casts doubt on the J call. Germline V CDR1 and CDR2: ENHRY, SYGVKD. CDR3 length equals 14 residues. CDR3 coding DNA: TGTGCCAGCAGTGAGTCAGGGGGCATAGAGACCCAGTACTTC. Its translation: CASSESGGIETQYF.

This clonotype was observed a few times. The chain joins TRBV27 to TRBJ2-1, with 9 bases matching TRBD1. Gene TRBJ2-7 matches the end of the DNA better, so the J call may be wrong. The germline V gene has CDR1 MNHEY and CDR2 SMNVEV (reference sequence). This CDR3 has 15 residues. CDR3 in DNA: TGTGCCAGCAGTGAAGGGACAGGGAAATCTTACGAGCAGTACTTC. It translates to CASSEGTGKSYEQYF.

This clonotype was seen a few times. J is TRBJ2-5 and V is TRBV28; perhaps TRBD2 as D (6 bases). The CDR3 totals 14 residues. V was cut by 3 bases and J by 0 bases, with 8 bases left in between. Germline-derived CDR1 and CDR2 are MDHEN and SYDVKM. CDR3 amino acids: CASSFGGNQETQYF. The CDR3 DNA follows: TGTGCCAGCAGTTTTGGGGGGAACCAAGAGACCCAGTACTTC.

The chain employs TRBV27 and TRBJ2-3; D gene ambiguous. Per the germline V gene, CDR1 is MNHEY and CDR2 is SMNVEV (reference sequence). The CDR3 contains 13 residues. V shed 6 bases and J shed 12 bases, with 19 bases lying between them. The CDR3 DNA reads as TGTGCCAGCAGCCTTACAAGCAAAGATATTCAGTATTTT. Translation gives CASSLTSKDIQYF.